The 5 T cell receptor beta chains reported below all come from one sample, sequenced in a study of T cell responses to AZD1222 COVID-19 vaccine. Repertoires were generated with immunoSEQ multiplex PCR, while TCRdb's copy carries only in-frame clones and drops some. This sample has fewer than 90,000 clones, with about 86% found just once. The sample in question was peripheral blood, obtained 28 days after the second AZD1222 dose. Source of these receptors: an adult who received the AZD1222 COVID-19 vaccine.

The chain is built from TRBV29-1 and TRBJ2-3; D remains ambiguous. Germline CDR1 is SQVTM and CDR2 is ANQGSEA. The CDR3 extends over 14 amino acids. Trimming stripped 3 bases from V and 0 bases from J, with 10 bases between. CDR3 nucleotide sequence: TGCAGCGTTGATTCTCGAATTAGCACAGATACGCAGTATTTT. Protein sequence: CSVDSRISTDTQYF.

The chain couples TRBV5-4 to TRBJ1-1; TRBD1 matches 7 bases. V dropped 2 bases and J dropped 3; count of bases not matched to a gene: 4. CDR3 length: 14 residues. Germline V gene sequence: CDR1 SGHNT, CDR2 YYREEE (reference sequence). For the CDR3, the DNA is TGTGCCAGCAGCTTCGACAGGGTCGACACTGAAGCTTTCTTT. Translating it yields CASSFDRVDTEAFF. Full variable domain (missing parts from reference TRBV5-4 and TRBJ1-1): ETGVTQSPTHLIKTRGQQVTLRCSSQSGHNTVSWYQQALGQGPQFIFQYYREEENGRGNFPPRFSGLQFPNYSSELNVNALELDDSALYLCASSFDRVDTEAFFGQGTRLTVV.

The chain carries TRBV29-1 and TRBJ2-1; perhaps D is TRBD1 or TRBD2 (5 bases each). V was shortened by 3 bases and J by 3 bases, with 12 bases between the two germline ends. The CDR3 consists of 14 residues. Germline assignment: CDR1 SQVTM and CDR2 ANQGSEA. Here the CDR3 DNA reads TGCAGCGTTGAGGGACGAGCTGACTACAATGAGCAGTTCTTC. This translates into CSVEGRADYNEQFF.

The V and J genes are TRBV7-9 and TRBJ1-2, with D maybe TRBD1 (5 bases). V lost 4 bases to trimming and J lost 7 bases, with 19 bases between them. The CDR3 loop spans 15 amino acids. Germline loops: CDR1 SEHNR, CDR2 FQNEAQ (reference sequence). The DNA for the CDR3 is TGTGCCAGCAGCTCCTCAACGGGGGAGGGCGGTGGCTACACCTTC. Its protein is CASSSSTGEGGGYTF.

This chain connects TRBV28 to TRBJ2-2; D may correspond to TRBD1 or TRBD2 (5 bases each). Germline V gene lookup returns CDR1 MDHEN and CDR2 SYDVKM. V was clipped by 5 bases and J by 5 bases, with 12 bases between them. The CDR3 is 14 residues long. The CDR3: CASSPTTGTGELFF. The CDR3 nucleotides read TGTGCCAGCAGTCCGACTACAGGTACCGGGGAGCTGTTTTTT.